This T cell receptor (beta chain) is drawn from a study of blood T cell repertoires in COVID-19. Measured with immunoSEQ multiplex PCR; TCRdb has only the in-frame clones, and not every one. The sample holds about 75,000 clones, less than 85% seen once. Germline V gene lookup returns CDR1 LNHNV and CDR2 YYDKDF (reference sequence). V lost 2 bases and J lost 7; bases outside the gene matches: 5. The CDR3 extends over 15 amino acids. The receptor was derived from a human donor with acute or convalescent COVID-19. The donor label of this sample is uncertain. Sequencing was performed on peripheral blood. The chain links TRBV15 to TRBJ2-1; 10 bases agree with TRBD2. In DNA form, the CDR3 reads TGTGCCACCAGCAGACCATCTAGCGGGAGAAATGAGCAGTTCTTC. This gives the protein CATSRPSSGRNEQFF.